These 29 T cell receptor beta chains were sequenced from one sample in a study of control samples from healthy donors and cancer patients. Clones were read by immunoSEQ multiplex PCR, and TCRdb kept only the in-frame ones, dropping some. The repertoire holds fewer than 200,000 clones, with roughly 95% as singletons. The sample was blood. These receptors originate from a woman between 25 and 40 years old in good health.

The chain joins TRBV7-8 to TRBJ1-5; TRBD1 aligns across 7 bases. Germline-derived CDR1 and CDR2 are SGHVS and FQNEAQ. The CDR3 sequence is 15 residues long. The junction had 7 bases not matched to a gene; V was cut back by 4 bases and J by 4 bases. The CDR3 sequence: CASSWAGTANQPQHF. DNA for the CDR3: TGTGCCAGCAGCTGGGCCGGGACAGCGAATCAGCCCCAGCATTTT.

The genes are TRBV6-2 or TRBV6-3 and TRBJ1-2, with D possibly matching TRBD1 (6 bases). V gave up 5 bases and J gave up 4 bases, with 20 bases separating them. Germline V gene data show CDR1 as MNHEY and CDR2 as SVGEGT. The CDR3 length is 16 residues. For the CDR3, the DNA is TGTGCCAGCAGTGACAGACAGGCTTCAGACCGCTATGGCTACACCTTC. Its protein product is CASSDRQASDRYGYTF.

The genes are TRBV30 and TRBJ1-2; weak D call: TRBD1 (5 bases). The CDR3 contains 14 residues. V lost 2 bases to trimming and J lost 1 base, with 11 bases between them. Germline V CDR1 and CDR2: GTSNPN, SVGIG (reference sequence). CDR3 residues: CAWSRTGNNYGYTF. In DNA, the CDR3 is TGTGCCTGGAGTCGAACAGGAAATAACTATGGCTACACCTTC.

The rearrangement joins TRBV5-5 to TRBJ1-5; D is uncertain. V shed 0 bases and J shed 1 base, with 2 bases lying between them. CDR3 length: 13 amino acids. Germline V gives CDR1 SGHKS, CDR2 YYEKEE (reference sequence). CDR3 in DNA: TGTGCCAGCAGCTTGGACAGCAATCAGCCCCAGCATTTT. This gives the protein CASSLDSNQPQHF.

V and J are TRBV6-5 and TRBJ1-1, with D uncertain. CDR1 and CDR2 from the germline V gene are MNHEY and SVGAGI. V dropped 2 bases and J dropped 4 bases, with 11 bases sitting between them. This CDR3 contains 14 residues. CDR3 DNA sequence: TGTGCCAGCAGTTACGGACCCCGGGGCACTGAAGCTTTCTTT. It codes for CASSYGPRGTEAFF.

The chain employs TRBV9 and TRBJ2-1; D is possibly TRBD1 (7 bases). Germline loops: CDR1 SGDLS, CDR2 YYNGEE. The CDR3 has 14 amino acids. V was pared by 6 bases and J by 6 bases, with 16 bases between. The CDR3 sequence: CASTRQGGSNEQFF. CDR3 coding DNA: TGTGCCAGCACCCGGCAGGGGGGTAGCAATGAGCAGTTCTTC.

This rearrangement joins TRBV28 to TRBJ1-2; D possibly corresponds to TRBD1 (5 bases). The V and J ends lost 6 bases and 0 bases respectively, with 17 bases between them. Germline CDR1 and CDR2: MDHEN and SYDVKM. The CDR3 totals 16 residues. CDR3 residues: CASRQGGARANYGYTF. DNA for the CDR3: TGTGCCAGCAGGCAGGGAGGGGCACGCGCTAACTATGGCTACACCTTC.

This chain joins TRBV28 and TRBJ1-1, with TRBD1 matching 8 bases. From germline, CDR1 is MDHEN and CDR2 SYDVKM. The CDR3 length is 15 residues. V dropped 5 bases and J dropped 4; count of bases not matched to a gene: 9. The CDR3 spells CASSQETGGGTEAFF. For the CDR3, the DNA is TGTGCCAGCAGTCAGGAAACAGGGGGAGGCACTGAAGCTTTCTTT. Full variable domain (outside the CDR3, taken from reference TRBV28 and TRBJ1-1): DVKVTQSSRYLVKRTGEKVFLECVQDMDHENMFWYRQDPGLGLRLIYFSYDVKMKEKGDIPEGYSVSREKKERFSLILESASTNQTSMYLCASSQETGGGTEAFFGQGTRLTVV.

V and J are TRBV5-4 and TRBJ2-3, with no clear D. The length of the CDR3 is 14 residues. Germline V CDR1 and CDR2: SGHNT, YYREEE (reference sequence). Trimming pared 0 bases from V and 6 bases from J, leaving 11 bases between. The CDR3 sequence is CASSLEGLLDTQYF. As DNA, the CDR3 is TGTGCCAGCAGCTTGGAAGGCCTACTTGATACGCAGTATTTT.

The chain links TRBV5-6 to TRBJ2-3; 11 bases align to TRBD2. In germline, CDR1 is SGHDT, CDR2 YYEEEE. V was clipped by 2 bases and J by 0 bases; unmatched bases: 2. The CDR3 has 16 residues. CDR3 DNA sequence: TGTGCCAGCAGCTTACGGACTAGCGGGAGCACAGATACGCAGTATTTT. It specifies CASSLRTSGSTDTQYF.

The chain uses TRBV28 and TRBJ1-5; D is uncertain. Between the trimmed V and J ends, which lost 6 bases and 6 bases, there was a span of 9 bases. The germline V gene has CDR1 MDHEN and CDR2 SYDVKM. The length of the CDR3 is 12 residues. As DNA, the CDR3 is TGTGCCAGCAGATGGGGAGGTCAGCCCCAGCATTTT. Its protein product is CASRWGGQPQHF. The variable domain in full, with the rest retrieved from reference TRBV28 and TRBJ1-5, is DVKVTQSSRYLVKRTGEKVFLECVQDMDHENMFWYRQDPGLGLRLIYFSYDVKMKEKGDIPEGYSVSREKKERFSLILESASTNQTSMYLCASRWGGQPQHFGDGTRLSIL.

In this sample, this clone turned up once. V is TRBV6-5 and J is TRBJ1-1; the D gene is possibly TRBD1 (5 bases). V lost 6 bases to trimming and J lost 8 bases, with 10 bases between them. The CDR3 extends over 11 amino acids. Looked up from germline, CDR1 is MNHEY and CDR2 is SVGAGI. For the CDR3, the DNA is TGTGCCAGCAGGACCCGGACAGAAGCTTTCTTT. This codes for CASRTRTEAFF.

The CDR3 is CASSLTGQGDNEQFF. The CDR3 region has the DNA TGTGCCAGCAGCTTAACGGGACAGGGTGACAATGAGCAGTTCTTC. The chain employs TRBV7-9 and TRBJ2-1; 9 nucleotides agree with TRBD1. Looked up from germline, CDR1 is SEHNR and CDR2 is FQNEAQ (reference sequence). The CDR3 runs to 15 residues. V was pared by 2 bases and J by 5 bases, with 4 bases of the junction left unmatched.

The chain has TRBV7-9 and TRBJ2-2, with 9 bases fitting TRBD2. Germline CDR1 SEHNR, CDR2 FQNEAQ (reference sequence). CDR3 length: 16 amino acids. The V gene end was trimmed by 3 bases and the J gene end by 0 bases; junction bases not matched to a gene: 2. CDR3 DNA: TGTGCCAGCAGCTTTTTAGCGGGAGCGAACACCGGGGAGCTGTTTTTT. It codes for CASSFLAGANTGELFF.

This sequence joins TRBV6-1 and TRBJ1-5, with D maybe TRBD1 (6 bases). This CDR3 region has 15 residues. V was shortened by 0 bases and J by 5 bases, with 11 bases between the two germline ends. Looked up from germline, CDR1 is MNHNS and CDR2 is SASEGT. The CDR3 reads CASSEAGGAYQPQHF. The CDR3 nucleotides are TGTGCCAGCAGTGAAGCGGGGGGGGCGTATCAGCCCCAGCATTTT.

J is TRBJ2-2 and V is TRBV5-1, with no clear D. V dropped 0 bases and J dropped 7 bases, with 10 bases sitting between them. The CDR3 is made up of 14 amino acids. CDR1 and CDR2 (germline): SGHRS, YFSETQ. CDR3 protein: CASSLAEVFGELFF. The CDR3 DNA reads TGCGCCAGCAGCTTGGCCGAGGTATTCGGGGAGCTGTTTTTT.

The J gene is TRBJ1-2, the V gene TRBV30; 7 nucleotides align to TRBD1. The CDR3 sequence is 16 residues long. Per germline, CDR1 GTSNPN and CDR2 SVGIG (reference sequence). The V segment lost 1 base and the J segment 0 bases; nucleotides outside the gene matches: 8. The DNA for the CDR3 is TGTGCCTGGAGTGGCGGACAGGCGAAAGCTAACTATGGCTACACCTTC. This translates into CAWSGGQAKANYGYTF.

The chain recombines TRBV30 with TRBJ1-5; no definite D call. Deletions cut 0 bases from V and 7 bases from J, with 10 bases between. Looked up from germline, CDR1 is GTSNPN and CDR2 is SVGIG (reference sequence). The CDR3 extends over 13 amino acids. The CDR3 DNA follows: TGTGCCTGGAGTGTTGGTGCTTTACAGCCCCAGCATTTT. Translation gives CAWSVGALQPQHF. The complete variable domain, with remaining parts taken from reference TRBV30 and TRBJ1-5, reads SQTIHQWPATLVQPVGSPLSLECTVEGTSNPNLYWYRQAAGRGLQLLFYSVGIGQISSEVPQNLSASRPQDRQFILSSKKLLLSDSGFYLCAWSVGALQPQHFGDGTRLSIL.

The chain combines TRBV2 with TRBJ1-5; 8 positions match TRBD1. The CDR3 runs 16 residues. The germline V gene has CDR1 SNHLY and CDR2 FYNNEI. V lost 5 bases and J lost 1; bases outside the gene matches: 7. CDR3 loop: CASSWQGAGSNQPQHF. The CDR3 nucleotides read TGTGCCAGCAGTTGGCAGGGGGCGGGCAGCAATCAGCCCCAGCATTTT.

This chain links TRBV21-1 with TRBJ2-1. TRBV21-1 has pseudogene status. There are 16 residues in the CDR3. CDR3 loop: CASKPLLGTRYVGQFF. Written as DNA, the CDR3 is TGTGCCAGCAAGCCTCTCTTAGGGACGCGGTATGTTGGGCAGTTCTTC.

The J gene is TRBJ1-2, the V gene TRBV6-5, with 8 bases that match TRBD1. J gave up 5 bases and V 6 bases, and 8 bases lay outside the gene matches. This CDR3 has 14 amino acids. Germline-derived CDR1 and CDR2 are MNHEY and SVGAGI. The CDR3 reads CASSDPDREYGYTF. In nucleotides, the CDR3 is TGTGCCAGCAGCGACCCGGACAGGGAATATGGCTACACCTTC.

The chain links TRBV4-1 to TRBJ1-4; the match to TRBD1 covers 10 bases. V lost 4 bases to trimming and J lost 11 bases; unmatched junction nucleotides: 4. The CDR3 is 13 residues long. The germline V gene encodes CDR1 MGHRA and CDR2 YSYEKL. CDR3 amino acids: CASSPGTGEKLFF. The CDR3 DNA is TGCGCCAGCAGCCCCGGGACAGGGGAGAAACTGTTTTTT.

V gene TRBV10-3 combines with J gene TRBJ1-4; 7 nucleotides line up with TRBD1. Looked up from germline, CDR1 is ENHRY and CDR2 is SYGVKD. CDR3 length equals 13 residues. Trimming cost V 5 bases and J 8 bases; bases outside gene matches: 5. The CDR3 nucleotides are TGTGCCATCAGTTTAAACAGGGGAGAAAAACTGTTTTTT. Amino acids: CAISLNRGEKLFF.

CDR3 DNA: TGTGCCTGGAGTTGGAGCAATCAGCCCCAGCATTTT. It specifies CAWSWSNQPQHF. The chain carries TRBV30 and TRBJ1-5, with D hard to call. Germline loops: CDR1 GTSNPN, CDR2 SVGIG (reference sequence). The CDR3 contains 12 residues. V was shortened by 2 bases and J by 1 base, with 3 bases between the two germline ends.

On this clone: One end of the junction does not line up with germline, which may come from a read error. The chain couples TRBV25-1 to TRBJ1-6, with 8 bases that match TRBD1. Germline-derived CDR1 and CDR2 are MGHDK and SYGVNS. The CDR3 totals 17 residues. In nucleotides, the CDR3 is TGTGCCAGCAGTGATCAAACAGGGGGTATCTATGATTCACCCCTCCACTTT. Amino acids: CASSDQTGGIYDSPLHF.

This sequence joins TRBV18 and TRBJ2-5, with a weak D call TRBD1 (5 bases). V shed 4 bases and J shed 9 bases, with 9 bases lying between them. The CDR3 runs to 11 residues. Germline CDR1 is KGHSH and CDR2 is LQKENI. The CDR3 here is CASSREGAQYF. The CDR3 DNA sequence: TGTGCCAGCTCACGGGAAGGGGCCCAGTACTTC.

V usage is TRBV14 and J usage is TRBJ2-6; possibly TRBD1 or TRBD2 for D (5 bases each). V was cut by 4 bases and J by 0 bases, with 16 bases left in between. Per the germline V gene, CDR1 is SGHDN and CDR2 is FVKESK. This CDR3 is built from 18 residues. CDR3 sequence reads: CASSPPWGRSSGANVLTF. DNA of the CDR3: TGTGCCAGCAGCCCACCATGGGGACGGAGCTCTGGGGCCAACGTCCTGACTTTC. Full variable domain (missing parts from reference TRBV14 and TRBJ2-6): EAGVTQFPSHSVIEKGQTVTLRCDPISGHDNLYWYRRVMGKEIKFLLHFVKESKQDESGMPNNRFLAERTGGTYSTLKVQPAELEDSGVYFCASSPPWGRSSGANVLTFGAGSRLTVL.

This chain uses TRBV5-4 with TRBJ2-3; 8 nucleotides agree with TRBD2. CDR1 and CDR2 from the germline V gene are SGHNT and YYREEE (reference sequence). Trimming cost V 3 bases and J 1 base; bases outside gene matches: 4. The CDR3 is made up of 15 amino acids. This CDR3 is CASSSERGRTDTQYF. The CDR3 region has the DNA TGTGCCAGCAGCTCTGAGCGGGGGCGCACAGATACGCAGTATTTT.

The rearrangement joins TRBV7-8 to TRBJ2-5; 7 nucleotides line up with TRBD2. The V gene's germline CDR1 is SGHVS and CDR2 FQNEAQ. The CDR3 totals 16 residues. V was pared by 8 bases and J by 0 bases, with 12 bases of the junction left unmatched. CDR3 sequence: CASLPRGGSNQETQYF. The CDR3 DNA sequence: TGTGCCAGCCTCCCGCGGGGCGGGAGTAACCAAGAGACCCAGTACTTC. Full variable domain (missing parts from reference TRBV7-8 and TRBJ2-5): GAGVSQSPRYKVAKRGQDVALRCDPISGHVSLFWYQQALGQGPEFLTYFQNEAQLDKSGLPSDRFFAERPEGSVSTLKIQRTQQEDSAVYLCASLPRGGSNQETQYFGPGTRLLVL.